A single sample is the source of the 16 T cell receptor beta chains below, sequenced in a study of T cell repertoires in cytomegalovirus infection. TCRdb reanalysed the reads using MiXCR and keeps one entry per CDR3 protein. The sample lists under 850,000 distinct CDR3 sequences, 35% occurring once. Sequences were obtained from PBMCs. The receptors here all came from a human donor in good health (CMV status not recorded). Some clones in this sample may be carry-over from other donors' samples.

This sequence joins TRBV7-2 and TRBJ1-2; D is uncertain. CDR3 length equals 15 residues. Germline CDR1 SGHTA, CDR2 FQGNSA. With 1 base removed from V and 4 bases from J, the gap between germline ends came to 13 bases. The CDR3 coding sequence is TGTGCCAGCAGCTTAGGATTTTCGGCCCTCTATGGCTACACCTTC. This sequence encodes CASSLGFSALYGYTF.

This clonotype was seen a few times. V and J are TRBV6-2 or TRBV6-3 and TRBJ2-2, with 11 nucleotides matching TRBD2. This CDR3 region has 15 residues. With 6 bases clipped from V and 4 bases from J, the junction kept 4 bases outside the gene matches. Germline values: CDR1 MNHEY, CDR2 SVGEGT. The CDR3 is CASRTSGGTTGELFF. The CDR3 nucleotides are TGTGCCAGCAGAACTAGCGGGGGCACCACCGGGGAGCTGTTTTTT.

The genes are TRBV27 and TRBJ1-1; 8 bases are shared with TRBD1. The CDR3 consists of 14 residues. Looked up from germline, CDR1 is MNHEY and CDR2 is SMNVEV (reference sequence). J was trimmed by 4 bases and V by 0 bases; bases with no gene match: 1. CDR3 sequence reads: CASSLSDRGTEAFF. The CDR3 bases are TGTGCCAGCAGTTTATCTGACAGGGGCACTGAAGCTTTCTTT.

This clonotype was detected a few times. The gene calls are TRBV11-2 and TRBJ2-1; possible D gene TRBD2, 5 bases. Trimming shortened V by 6 bases and J by 8 bases, and 14 bases separated the two germline ends. The germline V gene encodes CDR1 SGHAT and CDR2 FQNNGV. The CDR3 is made up of 13 amino acids. In DNA, the CDR3 is TGTGCCAGCAGTTTACCACCGGGGTATGAGCAGTTCTTC. Residues: CASSLPPGYEQFF.

As concerns this clonotype: A much more abundant neighbour one base away suggests this may be a read error. The V and J genes are TRBV6-5 and TRBJ2-1; unclear D gene. Germline V gives CDR1 MNHEY, CDR2 SVGAGI. This CDR3 has 14 amino acids. The CDR3 sequence is CASSLLAFVNEPFF. The CDR3 DNA reads as TGTGCCAGCAGTTTGTTAGCATTTGTCAATGAGCCGTTCTTC.

V and J are TRBV28 and TRBJ2-4; 9 bases line up with TRBD1. CDR3 length: 15 amino acids. J was trimmed by 7 bases and V by 5 bases; bases with no gene match: 9. CDR1 is MDHEN, CDR2 SYDVKM, per germline. The CDR3 sequence: CASSHRGQGGNIQYF. CDR3 DNA: TGTGCCAGCAGTCACCGGGGACAGGGAGGGAACATTCAGTACTTC.

V gene TRBV28 combines with J gene TRBJ1-2; D might be TRBD1 (5 bases). The germline CDR1 and CDR2 sequences are MDHEN and SYDVKM. The CDR3 covers 13 residues. Deletions cut 3 bases from V and 8 bases from J, with 13 bases between. CDR3 bases: TGTGCCAGCAGTTTGGCCGACGGGGGAGGCTACACCTTC. Translation gives CASSLADGGGYTF.

The chain couples TRBV9 to TRBJ2-1, with 10 nucleotides matching TRBD2. Germline values: CDR1 SGDLS, CDR2 YYNGEE. Losses at the gene ends were 4 bases for V and 7 bases for J; bases not matched to a gene: 8. This CDR3 contains 15 residues. The CDR3 reads CASSSSGGATNEQFF. The CDR3 nucleotides read TGTGCCAGCAGCTCGAGCGGGGGGGCGACGAATGAGCAGTTCTTC.

This clonotype was picked up a small number of times. This sequence joins TRBV7-9 and TRBJ2-3; TRBD2 matches 7 bases. The CDR3 has 14 residues. Germline assignment: CDR1 SEHNR and CDR2 FQNEAQ (reference sequence). Germline trimming cut 2 bases from V and 6 bases from J; bases unmatched to any gene: 5. The CDR3 region has the DNA TGTGCCAGCAGCTTACGCGGACTAGGGGATACGCAGTATTTT. It encodes CASSLRGLGDTQYF. Supplemented by reference TRBV7-9 and TRBJ2-3, the full variable domain reads DTGVSQNPRHKITKRGQNVTFRCDPISEHNRLYWYRQTLGQGPEFLTYFQNEAQLEKSRLLSDRFSAERPKGSFSTLEIQRTEQGDSAMYLCASSLRGLGDTQYFGPGTRLTVL.

This clonotype came up a few times. V is TRBV18 and J is TRBJ2-3; D not certain. The CDR3 is 13 residues long. Germline assignment: CDR1 KGHSH and CDR2 LQKENI. Trimming cost V 6 bases and J 0 bases, with 7 bases left between them. The CDR3 region has the DNA TGTGCCAGCTCCTACGCTAGCACAGATACGCAGTATTTT. Its protein is CASSYASTDTQYF. The full variable domain, rest sourced from reference TRBV18 and TRBJ2-3, is NAGVMQNPRHLVRRRGQEARLRCSPMKGHSHVYWYRQLPEEGLKFMVYLQKENIIDESGMPKERFSAEFPKEGPSILRIQQVVRGDSAAYFCASSYASTDTQYFGPGTRLTVL.

The chain combines TRBV24-1 with TRBJ2-1; 8 bases map to TRBD2. The V and J ends lost 5 bases and 0 bases, in that order; junction bases with no gene match: 17. CDR3 length: 20 residues. CDR1 KGHDR and CDR2 SFDVKD come from the germline V gene. CDR3 nucleotides: TGTGCCACCAGTGCAATTGCCGGGAGGGCCCTTACAAGCTCCTACAATGAGCAGTTCTTC. Translated, it gives CATSAIAGRALTSSYNEQFF.

In its sample, this clonotype was seen a few times. The chain is built from TRBV7-2 and TRBJ1-1; D is perhaps TRBD1 (5 bases). The CDR3 totals 15 residues. CDR1 is SGHTA and CDR2 is FQGNSA in the germline V gene. V lost 1 base to trimming and J lost 0 bases, with 9 bases between them. CDR3: CASSLGARVNTEAFF. DNA of the CDR3: TGTGCCAGCAGCTTAGGGGCCAGGGTGAACACTGAAGCTTTCTTT.

This clonotype was observed a few times. The chain employs TRBV7-9 and TRBJ1-5; the D is unclear. CDR3 size: 14 residues. V gave up 3 bases and J gave up 6 bases, with 12 bases separating them. Germline CDR1 and CDR2: SEHNR and FQNEAQ (reference sequence). CDR3 coding DNA: TGTGCCAGCAGCTTTCCCGGGGAAGTTCAGCCCCAGCATTTT. Translated, it gives CASSFPGEVQPQHF.

CDR3 in amino acids: CASRPRRGGHEQYF. The CDR3, as DNA: TGTGCCAGCAGACCCCGACGGGGGGGCCACGAGCAGTACTTC. The rearrangement uses TRBV28 and TRBJ2-7; 8 bases match TRBD2. From germline, CDR1 is MDHEN and CDR2 SYDVKM. The CDR3 is 14 residues long. V was clipped by 6 bases and J by 5 bases; unmatched bases: 9.

In DNA form, the CDR3 reads TGTGCCAGCAGCTTAGCACAGGGTGTGGGAAAACTGTTTTTT. Its protein is CASSLAQGVGKLFF. The V and J genes are TRBV7-8 and TRBJ1-4, with D perhaps TRBD1 (6 bases). V was shortened by 0 bases and J by 10 bases, with 12 bases between the two germline ends. The CDR3 sequence is 14 residues long. Germline CDR1 is SGHVS and CDR2 is FQNEAQ. The variable domain in full, completed from reference TRBV7-8 and TRBJ1-4, reads GAGVSQSPRYKVAKRGQDVALRCDPISGHVSLFWYQQALGQGPEFLTYFQNEAQLDKSGLPSDRFFAERPEGSVSTLKIQRTQQEDSAVYLCASSLAQGVGKLFFGSGTQLSVL.

As regards this clonotype: The CDR3 carries no conserved terminal phenylalanine or tryptophan, so it likely arises from a read error. The chain carries TRBV27 and TRBJ1-2; D is uncertain. The CDR3 runs to 15 residues. The germline V gene encodes CDR1 MNHEY and CDR2 SMNVEV (reference sequence). V gave up 8 bases and J gave up 2 bases, with 18 bases separating them. The DNA for the CDR3 is TGTGCCAGCGGTCCGCACTACGGTGGAAACTATGGCTACACCTTA. It yields the protein CASGPHYGGNYGYTL.